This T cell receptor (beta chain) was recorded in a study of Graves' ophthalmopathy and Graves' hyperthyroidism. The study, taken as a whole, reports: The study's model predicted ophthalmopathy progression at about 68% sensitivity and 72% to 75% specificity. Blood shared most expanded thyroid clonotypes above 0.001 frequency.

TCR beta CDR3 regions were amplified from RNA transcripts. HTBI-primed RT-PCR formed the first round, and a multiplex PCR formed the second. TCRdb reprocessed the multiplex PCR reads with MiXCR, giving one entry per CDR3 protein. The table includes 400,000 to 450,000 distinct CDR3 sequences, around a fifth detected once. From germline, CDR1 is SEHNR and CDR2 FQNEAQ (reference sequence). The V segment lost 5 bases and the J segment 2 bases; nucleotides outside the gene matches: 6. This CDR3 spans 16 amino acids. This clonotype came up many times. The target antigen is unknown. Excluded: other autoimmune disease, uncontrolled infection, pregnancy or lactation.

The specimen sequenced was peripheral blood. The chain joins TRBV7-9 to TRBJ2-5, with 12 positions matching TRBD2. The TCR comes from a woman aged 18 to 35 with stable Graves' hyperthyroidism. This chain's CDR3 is CASSARLAGEQETQYF. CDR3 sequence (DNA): TGTGCCAGCAGCGCGAGACTAGCGGGGGAACAAGAGACCCAGTACTTC.